This T cell receptor (beta chain) was retrieved from a study of patients and donors after allogeneic stem cell transplantation. TCRdb ran MiXCR on the RT-PCR reads and lists one entry per CDR3 protein. Among roughly 940,000 distinct CDR3 sequences listed, more than 15% were seen once. This clonotype was counted between two and nine times. The CDR3 loop spans 16 amino acids. With 8 bases removed from V and 6 bases from J, the gap between germline ends came to 21 bases. CDR1 is KGHDR and CDR2 is SFDVKD in the germline V gene. Sequencing was done on a sample of blood, either unsorted or a sorted T cell fraction (not recorded which). The source is a human donor who was either an allogeneic HSCT recipient or a stem cell or donor lymphocyte infusion donor (not recorded which). It is not recorded whose cells these are; they may come from a transplant donor. This chain joins TRBV24-1 and TRBJ2-2; D is perhaps TRBD1 or TRBD2 (5 bases each). CDR3: CATKGEGPFFAGELFF. The DNA for the CDR3 is TGTGCCACCAAGGGAGAGGGGCCCTTTTTCGCCGGGGAGCTGTTTTTT.